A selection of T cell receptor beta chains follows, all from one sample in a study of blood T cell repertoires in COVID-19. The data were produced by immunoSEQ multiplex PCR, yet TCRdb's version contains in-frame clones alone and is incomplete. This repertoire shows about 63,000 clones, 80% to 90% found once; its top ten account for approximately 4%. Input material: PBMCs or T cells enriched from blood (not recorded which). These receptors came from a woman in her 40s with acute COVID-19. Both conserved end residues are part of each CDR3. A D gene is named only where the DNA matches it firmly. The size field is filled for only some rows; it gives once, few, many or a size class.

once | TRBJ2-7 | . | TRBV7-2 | CASSYSILGTYEQYF | TGTGCCAGCAGCTACAGTATACTCGGGACTTACGAGCAGTACTTC
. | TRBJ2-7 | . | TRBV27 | CASSFVNSYEQYF | TGTGCCAGCAGTTTCGTAAACTCCTACGAGCAGTACTTC
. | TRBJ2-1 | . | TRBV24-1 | CATSGKGLNEQFF | TGTGCCACCAGTGGTAAGGGGCTTAATGAGCAGTTCTTC
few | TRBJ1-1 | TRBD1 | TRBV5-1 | CASSPKQGAQTEAFF | TGCGCCAGCAGCCCAAAACAGGGGGCCCAAACTGAAGCTTTCTTT
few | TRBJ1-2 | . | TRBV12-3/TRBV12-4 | CASIKQEGGYTF | TGTGCCAGCATTAAACAGGAAGGCGGCTACACCTTC
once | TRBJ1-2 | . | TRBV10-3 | CAIRRETGLGVYGYTF | TGTGCCATCAGACGGGAAACGGGACTAGGGGTTTATGGCTACACCTTC
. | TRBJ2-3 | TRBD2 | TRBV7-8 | CASSLVAGGPVDTQYF | TGTGCCAGCAGCTTAGTCGCGGGGGGGCCGGTAGATACGCAGTATTTT
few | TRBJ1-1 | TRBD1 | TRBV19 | CASRQDRATNTEAFF | TGTGCCAGTAGACAGGACAGGGCGACGAACACTGAAGCTTTCTTT
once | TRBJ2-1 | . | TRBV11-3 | CASSLDGQRDEQFF | TGTGCCAGCAGCTTAGATGGCCAGCGGGATGAGCAGTTCTTC
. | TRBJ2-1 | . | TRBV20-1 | CSAWGRQQFF | TGCAGTGCTTGGGGCCGGCAGCAGTTCTTC
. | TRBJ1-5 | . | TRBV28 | CASSLIVDSYSNQPQHF | TGTGCCAGCAGTTTAATCGTGGACAGCTATAGCAATCAGCCCCAGCATTTT
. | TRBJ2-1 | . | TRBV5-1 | CASSLEAAGPDEQFF | TGCGCCAGCAGCTTGGAGGCGGCGGGGCCGGATGAGCAGTTCTTC
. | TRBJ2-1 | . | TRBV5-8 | CASSALHRGEQFF | TGTGCCAGCAGCGCCCTTCACCGGGGGGAGCAGTTCTTC
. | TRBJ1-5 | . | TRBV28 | CASSPSQQGSHQPQHF | TGTGCCAGCAGTCCGAGCCAACAGGGAAGCCATCAGCCCCAGCATTTT
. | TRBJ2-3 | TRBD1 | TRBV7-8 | CASSSGRTGTDTQYF | TGTGCCAGCAGCTCGGGGCGGACAGGGACAGATACGCAGTATTTT
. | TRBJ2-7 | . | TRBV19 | CASSHRSGEQYF | TGTGCCAGTAGTCACAGGAGTGGCGAGCAGTACTTC
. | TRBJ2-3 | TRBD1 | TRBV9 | CASSKRTGVNSREETDTQYF | TGTGCCAGCAGCAAACGGACAGGGGTGAATAGTCGGGAGGAGACAGATACGCAGTATTTT
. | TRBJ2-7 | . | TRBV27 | CASSSPGSGVHSYEQYF | TGTGCCAGCAGTTCCCCTGGCTCGGGTGTTCACTCCTACGAGCAGTACTTC
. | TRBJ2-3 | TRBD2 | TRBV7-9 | CASNAAPSREETDTQYF | TGTGCCAGCAACGCCGCCCCCTCCCGGGAGGAAACAGATACGCAGTATTTT
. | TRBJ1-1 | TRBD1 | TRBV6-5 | CASSYPGTGASVFF | TGTGCCAGCAGTTACCCCGGGACAGGGGCGAGTGTTTTCTTT
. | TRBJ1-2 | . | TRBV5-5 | CASSLGGGTIVSYGYTF | TGTGCCAGCAGCTTGGGCGGGGGGACAATTGTGAGCTATGGCTACACCTTC
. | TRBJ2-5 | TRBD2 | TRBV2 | CASRPRQTSLRETQYF | TGTGCCAGCAGACCCCGACAGACTAGCCTCCGGGAGACCCAGTACTTC
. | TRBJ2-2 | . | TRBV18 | CASSPRANTGELFF | TGTGCCAGCTCACCCCGGGCGAACACCGGGGAGCTGTTTTTT
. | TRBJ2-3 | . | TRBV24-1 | CATSASAGLVADTQYF | TGTGCCACCAGTGCGTCTGCAGGGCTAGTGGCAGATACGCAGTATTTT
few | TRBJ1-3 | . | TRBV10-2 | CASSIIGAGNTIYF | TGCGCCAGCAGTATCATCGGGGCTGGAAACACCATATATTTT
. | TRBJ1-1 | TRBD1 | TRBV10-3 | CAISALDRGRLTEAFF | TGTGCCATCAGTGCCCTGGACAGGGGGCGCTTGACTGAAGCTTTCTTT
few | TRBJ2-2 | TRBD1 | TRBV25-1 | CASSEFRDRVTGELFF | TGTGCCAGCAGTGAATTTCGGGACAGGGTGACCGGGGAGCTGTTTTTT
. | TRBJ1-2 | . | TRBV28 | CASTDIRGQDYGYTF | TGTGCCAGCACCGATATCCGTGGGCAGGACTATGGCTACACCTTC
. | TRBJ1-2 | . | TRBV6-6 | CASSSVQGSGYGYTF | TGTGCCAGCAGTTCCGTACAGGGTAGTGGCTATGGCTACACCTTC
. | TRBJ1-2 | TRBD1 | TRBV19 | CASRSRDRRDGYTF | TGTGCCAGCCGATCTCGGGACAGGAGGGATGGCTACACCTTC
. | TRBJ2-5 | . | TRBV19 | CASSIGPGHRYSGTQYF | TGTGCCAGTAGTATAGGCCCGGGACACCGTTATTCAGGGACCCAGTACTTC
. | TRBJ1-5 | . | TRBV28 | CASSLAGSPSQHF | TGTGCCAGCAGTTTGGCAGGCTCCCCATCCCAGCATTTT
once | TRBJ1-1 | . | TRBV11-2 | CASSLLAGGPAFF | TGTGCCAGCAGCTTACTAGCCGGGGGGCCAGCTTTCTTT
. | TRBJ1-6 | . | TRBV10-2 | CASSERAKRSSYNSPLHF | TGCGCCAGCTCGGAGAGGGCCAAACGGAGCTCCTATAATTCACCCCTCCACTTT
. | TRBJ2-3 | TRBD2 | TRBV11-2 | CASSVTGTSDTDTQYF | TGTGCCAGCAGCGTCACCGGGACTAGCGACACAGATACGCAGTATTTT
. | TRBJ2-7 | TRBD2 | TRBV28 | CASSLSRTSGKEYEQYF | TGTGCCAGCAGTTTATCGAGGACTAGCGGGAAGGAATACGAGCAGTACTTC
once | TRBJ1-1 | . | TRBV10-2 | CASSARDTLHLEAFF | TGCGCCAGCAGTGCCCGGGACACCTTACACCTTGAAGCTTTCTTT
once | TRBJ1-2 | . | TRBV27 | CASSLKPGSYGYTF | TGTGCCAGCAGTTTAAAACCCGGGAGTTATGGCTACACCTTC
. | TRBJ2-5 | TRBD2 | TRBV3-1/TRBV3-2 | CASSHKGLGGQETQYF | TGTGCCAGCAGCCACAAGGGACTAGGGGGCCAAGAGACCCAGTACTTC
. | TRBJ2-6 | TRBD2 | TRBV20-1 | CSASWGEGLAGGPRANVLTF | TGCAGTGCAAGTTGGGGTGAGGGACTAGCGGGAGGGCCGCGGGCCAACGTCCTGACTTTC
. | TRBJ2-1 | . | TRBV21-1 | CASSKGYRLAGVPYNEQFF | TGTGCCAGCAGCAAAGGATATCGACTAGCGGGAGTTCCCTACAATGAGCAGTTCTTC
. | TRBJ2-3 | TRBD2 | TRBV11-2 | CASSLGGRTSGRDTQYF | TGTGCCAGCAGCTTAGGGGGGAGGACTAGCGGGAGGGATACGCAGTATTTT